The text below deals with one T cell receptor (beta chain). This clonotype has a count of ten or more. The antigen this receptor binds is unknown. The junction differs from germline at one of its ends, possibly a read error. The data belong to a study of low-dose radiotherapy and immunotherapy resistance in tumors (dated by TCRdb to between 2022 and 2023). The study in broad terms: In Cohort 1, 0.5 Gy per fraction was delivered every 2 weeks, and a total PTV dose of 6.5 Gy was prescribed. No randomization into treatment groups was done for the people taking part in the trial. Patients took aspirin 300 mg orally once daily for four cycles, starting on cycle 1 day 1. First-strand cDNA was synthesized with Superscript III and a set of TRAV- and TRBV-specific primers, covering both TCRalpha and TCRbeta chains. Patients were given nivolumab as a 240 mg flat dose every two weeks and ipilimumab at 1 mg/kg every six weeks, with both drugs delivered intravenously. In Cohort 2, 1 Gy per fraction was delivered every two weeks, for a total of 13 Gy over 26 weeks. Eight patients were included in the translational analysis, namely three from the first dose cohort plus the first five from the second dose cohort. Every two weeks, patients got intravenous cyclophosphamide at 200 mg/m2, given one day ahead of each radiation and immunotherapy administration.

Inclusive of the bounding cysteine and phenylalanine, the CDR3 is 13 residues long. The read is trimmed to its CDR3 DNA, 39 bases read in frame from base 1. CDR1 and CDR2 (MNHEY, SVGEGT) derive from the germline V gene. The meaning of the sample's time point label: after trial treatment. This specimen's treatment or condition label, per the study, means: LDRT plus nivolumab, ipilimumab, low-dose cyclophosphamide and aspirin (RACIN trial). Donors were enrolled in RACIN, a single-arm phase I dose-escalation trial combining nivolumab, ipilimumab, aspirin, low-dose cyclophosphamide and low-dose radiotherapy. To be eligible, a patient needed to have an advanced solid tumor that was TIL-negative. The instrument given in TCRdb is Illumina HiSeq 2500. TCRs were amplified for about 18 PCR cycles with Phusion, using a constant-region primer paired with the adapter attached to the V primers. The isolated mRNA was amplified using the MessageAmp II aRNA Amplification Kit, with in vitro transcription performed for approximately 16 hours at 37 degrees C. The Dynabeads mRNA DIRECT Purification Kit was used to isolate mRNA for TCR sequencing. Indexed Illumina adapters were added in a second Phusion PCR of roughly 26 cycles, after which AMPure XP beads were used to purify the products. From the authors' description of their analysis: Using custom Perl scripts, TCR sequences encoding the same protein were pooled, out-of-frame sequences were removed, and the abundance of each clonotype was computed. TCR sequences supported by only a single read were excluded from analysis. Shannon entropy, Gini index, clonality, richness, and the frequency of TCRs shared between repertoires were included as repertoire metrics. TCRdb's own reprocessing of the public reads used fastp at Q25 and MiXCR and kept productive beta chains. Under each unique CDR3 protein, matching rows form one entry showing the most common genes and DNA. These V and J calls originate from TCRdb's pipeline instead of the authors' own analysis. The sample has some 53,000 distinct CDR3 sequences on record, around 33% of them singletons. Of the sample, roughly 8.2% is held by the ten largest clones.

Recombination connected TRBV6-2 or TRBV6-3 to TRBJ2-2; TRBD2 is perhaps the D gene, given 5 matching bases. The TCR originated in a male donor with rectosigmoid adenocarcinoma. Material: PBMCs, obtained after low-dose radiotherapy plus immunotherapy. The CDR3 region: CATGDPNIGELFF. The sequenced DNA: TGTGCCACCGGGGATCCAAACATCGGGGAGCTGTTTTTT.